This T cell receptor (beta chain) comes out of a study of blood T cell repertoires in COVID-19. Study-wide background: There were acute and convalescent COVID-19 samples, and they came from the United States, Italy and Spain.

Authors' methods: Nucleated cell counts were estimated from reference gene primer amplification. Libraries were prepared by immunoSEQ multiplex PCR; TCRdb keeps only in-frame clonotypes and omits some of them. The V and J calls and clone size are taken from that table; D and trimming were inferred from the DNA. The sample consists of approximately 300,000 clones, about nine tenths of them appearing once. This CDR3 has 14 amino acids. Germline CDR1 and CDR2: SGHRS and YFSETQ. Trimming left V 5 bases short and J 5 bases short, with 16 bases between. Individuals aged roughly 18 to 100 years were recruited from around 22 US areas.

This sequence originates from a young man who had recovered from COVID-19. What was sequenced was PBMCs or T cells enriched from blood (not recorded which). The V call is TRBV5-1, the J call TRBJ2-5; D unresolved. In nucleotides, the CDR3 is TGCGCCAGCAGTCCCCCCTTCGACTCGGAGACCCAGTACTTC. Translation gives CASSPPFDSETQYF.